This is a list of T cell receptor beta chains from one sample in a study of blood T cell repertoires in COVID-19. Repertoires were generated with immunoSEQ multiplex PCR, while TCRdb's copy carries only in-frame clones and drops some. The table has about 180,000 clones, approximately 90% seen once. The sequenced sample was peripheral blood. The receptor source for this set is a woman in her thirties with active or convalescent COVID-19. Both conserved end residues are part of each CDR3. The D gene is left open where the match is weak. Size is stated for part of the rows, as once, few or many counts, or as a class when the clone is expanded.

d_gene: .; v_gene: TRBV5-5; abundance: .; CDR3aa: CASSLENEGVYTF
d_gene: TRBD1; v_gene: TRBV3-1/TRBV3-2; abundance: .; CDR3aa: CASSQRDRANYGYTF
d_gene: TRBD1; v_gene: TRBV25-1; abundance: .; CDR3aa: CASSELRQGVDTQYF
d_gene: TRBD2; v_gene: TRBV13; abundance: .; CDR3aa: CASSTKGLAGARDSQTSYEQYF
d_gene: .; v_gene: TRBV5-1; abundance: .; CDR3aa: CASSTQGNYGYTF
d_gene: .; v_gene: TRBV19; abundance: .; CDR3aa: CASSTLGGGYTF
d_gene: .; v_gene: TRBV7-9; abundance: .; CDR3aa: CASSLGSSSPEAFF
d_gene: .; v_gene: TRBV11-3; abundance: .; CDR3aa: CASSRLGAALDTEAFF
d_gene: .; v_gene: TRBV11-2; abundance: .; CDR3aa: CASQRGGRNTEAFF
d_gene: TRBD2; v_gene: TRBV4-2; abundance: .; CDR3aa: CASSPGLGGDTQYF
d_gene: .; v_gene: TRBV7-7; abundance: .; CDR3aa: CAPNGGPYSGANVLTF
d_gene: .; v_gene: TRBV25-1; abundance: .; CDR3aa: CASSEYRGHELFF
d_gene: TRBD2; v_gene: TRBV12-3/TRBV12-4; abundance: .; CDR3aa: CASMASGGWPFF
d_gene: .; v_gene: TRBV4-2; abundance: .; CDR3aa: CASSQVIGVSNQPQHF
d_gene: .; v_gene: TRBV7-2; abundance: few; CDR3aa: CASSSERIGETQYF